The clone carrying this T cell receptor beta chain was recorded many times. Germline V gives CDR1 SEHNR, CDR2 FQNEAQ (reference sequence). The CDR3 extends over 12 amino acids. V lost 3 bases, J lost 12 bases, and 12 bases lay in between. The library targeted TCRbeta and was prepared with unique molecular identifiers. TCRdb re-analysed the PCR reads in MiXCR, keeping a single row per CDR3 protein. The data hold hundreds of thousands of distinct CDR3 sequences, with about 12% observed a single time. These data belong to a study of T-cell reconstitution after alpha-beta-depleted transplantation in children.

The material sequenced was PBMCs from the stem cell graft donor, taken from the stem cell graft. This chain links TRBV7-9 with TRBJ2-1; TRBD2 might be the D (6 bases). The clonotype originates from a human donor who donated a stem cell graft to a child with acute lymphoblastic leukemia. CDR3 sequence (DNA): TGTGCCAGCAGCTTGGGACTGACGTTGCAGTTCTTC. As protein: CASSLGLTLQFF. Variable domain in full (rest from reference TRBV7-9 and TRBJ2-1): DTGVSQNPRHKITKRGQNVTFRCDPISEHNRLYWYRQTLGQGPEFLTYFQNEAQLEKSRLLSDRFSAERPKGSFSTLEIQRTEQGDSAMYLCASSLGLTLQFFGPGTRLTVL.